This TCR beta chain was recorded in a study of T cells in Graves' hyperthyroidism and ophthalmopathy (dated by TCRdb to between 2018 and 2021). About the investigation overall: Peripheral blood was collected at initial diagnosis, before any treatment. The study also compared thyroid tissue and blood T-cell repertoires from several Graves' hyperthyroidism patients. Once sampling was done, hyperthyroidism patients were given methimazole at a starting dose of 30 mg daily, whereas ophthalmopathy patients were given high-dose intravenous methylprednisolone. An independent validation cohort of around 19 hyperthyroidism patients and some 15 patients who later progressed to ophthalmopathy tested prospective prediction of ophthalmopathy. To identify TCR V-J signatures that set the groups apart, the researchers used a discovery cohort of 100 patients, made up of 40 to 45 with Graves' ophthalmopathy and about 60 with stable Graves' hyperthyroidism. The paper describes TCR Vbeta CDR3 sequencing of 135 peripheral blood samples, made up of 43 ophthalmopathy patients, some 80 hyperthyroidism patients and 17 progressor patients. For training and testing, the roughly 100 patients in the discovery cohort were randomly divided in a 7:3 ratio. Results the study describes overall, beyond this receptor: In validation, the model predicted progression to ophthalmopathy a median of about 5.9 months before onset, with approximately 71% sensitivity and 72.22% specificity. Most expanded thyroid clonotypes (frequency above 0.001) were also detected in blood, a finding suggesting that blood repertoires may reflect thyroid immune responses. A 13 V-J signature model separated ophthalmopathy from stable hyperthyroidism, with about 88% sensitivity and roughly 81% specificity in cross-validation and 80%/75% in testing. No statistical method was used to fix the sample size in advance, and group allocation was not hidden from the investigators.

This clonotype has ten or more counts. Its cognate antigen has yet to be identified. No clone much larger than this one lies a single base away; base qualities are absent. In the ophthalmopathy patients, disease was moderately to severely active, with a Clinical Activity Score of 3 or more, a NOSPECS grade of 4 or more, and a duration of less than 3 months. Exclusion was applied to patients with uncontrolled infections, other autoimmune diseases, pregnancy or lactation. Diagnoses relied on clinical symptoms, serum thyroxine and TRAb, thyroid ultrasound and orbital computed tomography. Ficoll-Paque density gradient centrifugation was used to isolate PBMCs from approximately 10 ml of fresh peripheral blood. Trizol reagent was used to extract total RNA, and RNA quality was then checked on an Agilent 2100 Bioanalyzer. The TCR beta CDR3 regions were amplified from the RNA transcripts. The TCR CDR3 was subjected to a first round of RT-PCR using the HTBI primer set and the Qiagen OneStep RT-PCR kit. The libraries were constructed in a second round of multiplex PCR and then size-selected and purified. The libraries were sequenced on an Illumina HiSeq2000 using paired-end 100 bp reads. The paper's data handling went like this. SOAPnuke was used to process the raw data, removing reads that contained adapters or uncalled bases, had a mean Phred below 15, or lacked an exact match to the constant primer or identifier. High-quality paired reads were merged using COPE v1.2.5, and each unique nucleotide sequence was defined as a clonotype. MiTCR v1.1 was used to align the clonotypes against IMGT TRBV, TRBD and TRBJ reference segments. The analysis included only V-J combinations with a frequency above 0.0001, which together covered 99% to 99.2% of the repertoires. A TCS score was defined as the ratio of F50 (clonal expansion) to E x V (chaos), with BLOSUM62-based TCRdist applied between CDR3 peptides within each V-J. Welch's t-statistics and random forest reduced fewer than 550 V-J features to under 15, which were used in a naive Bayes classifier (R e1071). In TCRdb, the public reads were trimmed at Q25 with fastp and aligned with MiXCR, with productive beta chains retained. Each entry is one CDR3 protein sequence, shown with its most common DNA and genes. In this record, the V and J calls reflect TCRdb's handling and not the investigators' own analysis. The sample table holds 300,000 to 350,000 distinct CDR3 sequences, of which 15% to 20% were seen once. The ten top clones hold roughly a sixth of the sample.

CDR1 MDHEN and CDR2 SYDVKM are derived from the germline V gene. The CDR3 goes from the cysteine to the phenylalanine over 16 residues. The kept DNA is CDR3 alone, 48 bases in frame from the first base. V and J are truncated by 3 bases and 0 bases respectively, leaving an intervening sequence of 14 bases. Input material: blood. The chain employs TRBV28 and TRBJ1-1; there is no confident call for the D gene. This receptor was obtained from a woman between 40 and 55 years old with Graves' ophthalmopathy. Here the CDR3 is given as CASSFSLRTMNTEAFF. The sequenced DNA: TGTGCCAGCAGTTTTTCTCTACGGACGATGAACACTGAAGCTTTCTTT.